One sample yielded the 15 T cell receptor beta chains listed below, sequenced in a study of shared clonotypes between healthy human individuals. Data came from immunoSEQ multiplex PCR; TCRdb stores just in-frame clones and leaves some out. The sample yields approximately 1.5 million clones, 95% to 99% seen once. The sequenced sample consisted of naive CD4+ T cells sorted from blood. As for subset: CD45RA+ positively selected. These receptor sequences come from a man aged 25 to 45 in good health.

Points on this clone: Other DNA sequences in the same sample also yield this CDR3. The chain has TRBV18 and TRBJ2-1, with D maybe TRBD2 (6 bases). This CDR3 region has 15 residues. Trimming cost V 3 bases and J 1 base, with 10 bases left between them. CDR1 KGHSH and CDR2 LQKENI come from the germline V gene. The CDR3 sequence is CASSPGGRSYNEQFF. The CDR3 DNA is TGTGCCAGCTCACCGGGGGGTCGGTCCTACAATGAGCAGTTCTTC.

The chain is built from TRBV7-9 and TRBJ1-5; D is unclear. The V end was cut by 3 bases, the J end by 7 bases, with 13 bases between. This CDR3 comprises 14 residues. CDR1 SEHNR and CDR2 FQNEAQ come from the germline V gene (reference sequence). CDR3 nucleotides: TGTGCCAGCAGCTTGGACGGCGTCGGGCAGCCCCAGCATTTT. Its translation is CASSLDGVGQPQHF.

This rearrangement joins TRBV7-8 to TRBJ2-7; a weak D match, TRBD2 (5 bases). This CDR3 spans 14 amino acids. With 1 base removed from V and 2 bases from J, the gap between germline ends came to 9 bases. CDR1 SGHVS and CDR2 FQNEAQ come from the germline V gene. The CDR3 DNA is TGTGCCAGCAGCTTAGGCGGGCCGACCTACGAGCAGTACTTC. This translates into CASSLGGPTYEQYF.

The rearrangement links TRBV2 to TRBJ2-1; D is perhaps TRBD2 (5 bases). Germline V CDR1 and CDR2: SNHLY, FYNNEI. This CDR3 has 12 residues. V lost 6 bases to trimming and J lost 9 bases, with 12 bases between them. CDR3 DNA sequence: TGTGCCAGCAGCCCCAGCGGAGGTGAGCAGTTCTTC. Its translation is CASSPSGGEQFF.

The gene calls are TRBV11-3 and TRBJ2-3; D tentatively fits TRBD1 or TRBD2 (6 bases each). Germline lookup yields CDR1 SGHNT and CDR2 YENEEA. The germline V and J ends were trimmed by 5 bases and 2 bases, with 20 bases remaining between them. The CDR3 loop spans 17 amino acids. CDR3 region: CASSRGLGDPSTDTQYF. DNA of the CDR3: TGTGCCAGCAGCCGGGGGCTGGGCGACCCCTCCACAGATACGCAGTATTTT.

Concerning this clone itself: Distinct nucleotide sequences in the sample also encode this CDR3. The CDR3 coding sequence is TGCGCCAGCAGCTCGGGACTAGGAACAGATACGCAGTATTTT. This translates into CASSSGLGTDTQYF. The chain employs TRBV5-1 and TRBJ2-3; 8 nucleotides match TRBD2. After removal of 3 bases from V and 3 bases from J, the junction contained 3 bases not matched to a gene. The CDR3 consists of 14 residues. Looked up from germline, CDR1 is SGHRS and CDR2 is YFSETQ.

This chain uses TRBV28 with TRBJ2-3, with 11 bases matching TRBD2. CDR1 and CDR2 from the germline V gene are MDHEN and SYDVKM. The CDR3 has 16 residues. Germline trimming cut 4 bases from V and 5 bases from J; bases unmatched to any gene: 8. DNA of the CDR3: TGTGCCAGCAGTTCGCCCGGACTAGCGGGCTTAGATACGCAGTATTTT. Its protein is CASSSPGLAGLDTQYF.

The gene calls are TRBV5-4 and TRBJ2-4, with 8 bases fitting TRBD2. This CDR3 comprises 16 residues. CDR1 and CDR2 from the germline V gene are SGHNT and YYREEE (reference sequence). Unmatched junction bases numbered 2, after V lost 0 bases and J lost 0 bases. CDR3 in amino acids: CASSLDLAGAKNIQYF. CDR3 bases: TGTGCCAGCAGCTTGGATCTAGCGGGAGCCAAAAACATTCAGTACTTC.

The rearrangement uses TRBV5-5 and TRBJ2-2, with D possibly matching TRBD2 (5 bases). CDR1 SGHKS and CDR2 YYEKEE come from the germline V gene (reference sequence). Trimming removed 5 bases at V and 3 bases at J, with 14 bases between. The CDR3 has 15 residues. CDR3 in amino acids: CASRLRASYTGELFF. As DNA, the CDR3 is TGTGCCAGCAGGCTGCGGGCTAGCTACACCGGGGAGCTGTTTTTT.

The CDR3 spells CASSPRSGRAPDTQYF. CDR3 sequence (DNA): TGTGCCAGCAGCCCCAGGAGCGGGAGGGCCCCAGATACGCAGTATTTT. The chain uses TRBV9 and TRBJ2-3; TRBD2 agrees at 10 bases. The J segment lost 4 bases and the V segment lost 4 bases, leaving 9 bases of the junction unmatched. In germline, CDR1 is SGDLS, CDR2 YYNGEE. The CDR3 is 16 amino acids. Full variable domain (missing parts from reference TRBV9 and TRBJ2-3): DSGVTQTPKHLITATGQRVTLRCSPRSGDLSVYWYQQSLDQGLQFLIQYYNGEERAKGNILERFSAQQFPDLHSELNLSSLELGDSALYFCASSPRSGRAPDTQYFGPGTRLTVL.

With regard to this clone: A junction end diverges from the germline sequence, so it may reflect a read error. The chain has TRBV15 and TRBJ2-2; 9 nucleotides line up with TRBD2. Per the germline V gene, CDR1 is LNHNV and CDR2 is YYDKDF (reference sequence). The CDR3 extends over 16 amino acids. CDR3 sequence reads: CTTMKRGVLNTGELFF. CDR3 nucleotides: TGTACCACCATGAAGCGGGGGGTATTGAACACCGGGGAGCTGTTTTTT. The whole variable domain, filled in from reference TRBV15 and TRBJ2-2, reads DAMVIQNPRYQVTQFGKPVTLSCSQTLNHNVMYWYQQKSSQAPKLLFHYYDKDFNNEADTPDNFQSRRPNTSFCFLDIRSPGLGDTAMYLCTTMKRGVLNTGELFFGEGSRLTVL.

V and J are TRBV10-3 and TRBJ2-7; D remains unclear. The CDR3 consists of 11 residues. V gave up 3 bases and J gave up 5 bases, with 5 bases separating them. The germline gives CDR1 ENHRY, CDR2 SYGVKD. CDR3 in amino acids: CAISDLDEQYF. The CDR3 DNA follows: TGTGCCATCAGTGATCTGGACGAGCAGTACTTC.

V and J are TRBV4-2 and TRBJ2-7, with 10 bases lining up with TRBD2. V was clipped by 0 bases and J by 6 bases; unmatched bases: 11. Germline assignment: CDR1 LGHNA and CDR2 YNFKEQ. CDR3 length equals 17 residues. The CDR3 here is CASSQEVAGGQGGEQYF. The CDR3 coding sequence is TGTGCCAGCAGCCAAGAGGTAGCGGGAGGTCAAGGAGGCGAGCAGTACTTC.

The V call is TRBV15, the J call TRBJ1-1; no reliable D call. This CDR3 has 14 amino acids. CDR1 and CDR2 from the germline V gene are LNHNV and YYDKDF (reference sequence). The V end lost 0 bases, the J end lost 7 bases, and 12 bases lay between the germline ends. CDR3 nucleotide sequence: TGTGCCACCAGCAGAGATGTGGCCAAGAGTGAAGCTTTCTTT. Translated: CATSRDVAKSEAFF.

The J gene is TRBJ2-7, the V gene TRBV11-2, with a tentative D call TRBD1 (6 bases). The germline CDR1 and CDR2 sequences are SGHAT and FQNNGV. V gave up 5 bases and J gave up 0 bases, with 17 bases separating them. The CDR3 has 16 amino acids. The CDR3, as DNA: TGTGCCAGCAGCCCGGGAACAGGGAAAAACTCCTACGAGCAGTACTTC. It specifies CASSPGTGKNSYEQYF.